These T cell receptor beta chains were read from a single sample in a study of T cell responses to AZD1222 COVID-19 vaccine. Here immunoSEQ multiplex PCR was the method, and the copy in TCRdb shows in-frame clones only, minus some. The sample has 110,000 or so clones; around 87% are singletons. The sample consisted of peripheral blood, taken 28 days after the second AZD1222 dose. The origin of the receptors is an adult who received the AZD1222 COVID-19 vaccine. Each CDR3 is given with its conserved first and last residue. The D gene is left open where the match is weak. Clone sizes are given selectively: once, few, many, or a class where the clone is expanded.

>TRBV5-1|TRBJ2-7|TRBD1|once
TGCGCCAGCAGCTTGGGCAGGGGACAGGGGTACGAGCAGTACTTC
CASSLGRGQGYEQYF
>TRBV18|TRBJ2-7|TRBD1|NA
TGTGCCAGCTCACCGGCAGGGGGACACGAGCAGTACTTC
CASSPAGGHEQYF
>TRBV6-2/TRBV6-3|TRBJ2-7|NA|NA
TGTGCCAGCAGTTACCTGGACTTCTCCTACGAGCAGTACTTC
CASSYLDFSYEQYF
>TRBV30|TRBJ1-1|NA|once
TGTGCCTGGAGTGTAGACCTGAACACTGAAGCTTTCTTT
CAWSVDLNTEAFF
>TRBV18|TRBJ1-6|TRBD1|few
TGTGCCAGCTCACAGGACAGGGGCCCTTCACCCCTCCACTTT
CASSQDRGPSPLHF
>TRBV7-2|TRBJ2-3|NA|NA
TGTGCCAGCAGCCTAAAAGGACTCTACCCACCCCCCCCGCAGTATTTT
CASSLKGLYPPPPQYF
>TRBV4-2|TRBJ1-5|NA|NA
TGTGCCAGCAGCCAATCGACAGCTAGCAATCAGCCCCAGCATTTT
CASSQSTASNQPQHF
>TRBV6-5|TRBJ2-3|NA|NA
TGTGCCAGCAGTTATGGGGGGACAGATACGCAGTATTTT
CASSYGGTDTQYF
>TRBV28|TRBJ1-5|TRBD1|NA
TGTGCCAGCAGTTTATACGGGACAGTGGGCAATCAGCCCCAGCATTTT
CASSLYGTVGNQPQHF
>TRBV4-2|TRBJ2-7|TRBD2|few
TGTGCCAGCAGCCACCAGGGCAGGGACTACTCCTACGAGCAGTACTTC
CASSHQGRDYSYEQYF
>TRBV7-3|TRBJ2-1|TRBD2|NA
TGTGCCAGCAGCACAGGGGGACTAGCGGGGGACAATGAGCAGTTCTTC
CASSTGGLAGDNEQFF
>TRBV19|TRBJ1-5|NA|once
TGTGCCAGTAGTACTAGCGAATCCGGGAATCAGCCCCAGCATTTT
CASSTSESGNQPQHF
>TRBV6-2/TRBV6-3|TRBJ2-7|NA|NA
TGTGCCAGCAGTTGGGGGGACGAGCAGTACTTC
CASSWGDEQYF
>TRBV5-8|TRBJ2-1|TRBD2|NA
TGTGCCAGCCCCGCGCCGCGAGGACTAGCGGGGTCGAGCTCCTACAATGAGCAGTTCTTC
CASPAPRGLAGSSSYNEQFF
>TRBV10-3|TRBJ1-2|NA|NA
TGTGCCATCAGTGAGTCCCGGGTAATGGGCTATGGCTACACCTTC
CAISESRVMGYGYTF
>TRBV7-2|TRBJ2-7|NA|NA
TGTGCCAGCAGCTTCTCGGGGTTTGCCTACGAGCAGTACTTC
CASSFSGFAYEQYF
>TRBV24-1|TRBJ1-1|TRBD1|NA
TGTGCCACCAGTGATTCTGTCAGGGGGCACACTGAAGCTTTCTTT
CATSDSVRGHTEAFF
>TRBV3-1/TRBV3-2|TRBJ2-1|NA|NA
TGTGCCAGCAGCCCACTAGGGGATGAGCAGTTCTTC
CASSPLGDEQFF
>TRBV4-2|TRBJ2-3|NA|NA
TGTGCCAGCAGCCCGGGGGACCTAGATACGCAGTATTTT
CASSPGDLDTQYF
>TRBV29-1|TRBJ1-3|NA|NA
TGCAGCGTTGCCATTTCTGGAAACACCATATATTTT
CSVAISGNTIYF
>TRBV3-1/TRBV3-2|TRBJ2-3|TRBD1|few
TGTGCCAGCAGCCCCTTACGGGACAGCCCTCTCACAGATACGCAGTATTTT
CASSPLRDSPLTDTQYF
>TRBV4-1|TRBJ1-5|NA|NA
TGCGCCAGCACCCTTTCAGGGAGTAGCAATCAGCCCCAGCATTTT
CASTLSGSSNQPQHF
>TRBV4-1|TRBJ1-4|TRBD1|NA
TGCGCCAGCAGCCAAGAGGTAGCGGGGCAGGGGGCACTGTCTAATGAAAAACTGTTTTTT
CASSQEVAGQGALSNEKLFF
>TRBV2|TRBJ1-3|NA|once
TGTGCCAGCAGCATTGGGACCTGGATTGGAAACACCATATATTTT
CASSIGTWIGNTIYF
>TRBV27|TRBJ1-2|NA|NA
TGTGCCAGCAGTTTACTACGGGGGTTGGGCTACACCTTC
CASSLLRGLGYTF
>TRBV4-1|TRBJ2-2|TRBD2|NA
TGCGCCAGCAGCCTCCAGCCGGGGGGCACCGGGGAGCTGTTTTTT
CASSLQPGGTGELFF
>TRBV11-2|TRBJ2-1|NA|NA
TGTGCCAGCAGCTTACTTCCGGACAATGAGCAGTTCTTC
CASSLLPDNEQFF
>TRBV6-5|TRBJ1-1|NA|NA
TGTGCCAGCAGTTACTCGTATGGAGACACTGAAGCTTTCTTT
CASSYSYGDTEAFF
>TRBV9|TRBJ2-3|TRBD2|NA
TGTGCCAGCAGCACCCGACTAGCGGGGTCTCGTGGTGATACGCAGTATTTT
CASSTRLAGSRGDTQYF
>TRBV30|TRBJ1-5|NA|NA
TGTGCCTGGAGTCCACGGGGGGCAAGTGGTAGCAATCAGCCCCAGCATTTT
CAWSPRGASGSNQPQHF
>TRBV3-1/TRBV3-2|TRBJ1-2|TRBD1|NA
TGTGCCAGCAGCCAAGGCGCCACAGGGGTGGCGCAGGGCTACACCTTC
CASSQGATGVAQGYTF
>TRBV7-8|TRBJ1-2|TRBD1|NA
TGTGCCAGCAGCTATACGACAGGGGGCGACTATGGCTACACCTTC
CASSYTTGGDYGYTF
>TRBV19|TRBJ1-2|NA|NA
TGTGCCAGTAGTATAGCGGCGGGGCTGGAGATCTATGGCTACACCTTC
CASSIAAGLEIYGYTF
>TRBV6-5|TRBJ2-1|TRBD2|NA
TGTGCCAGCAGTTCCCTAGCGGGAGGGAACAATGAGCAGTTCTTC
CASSSLAGGNNEQFF
>TRBV27|TRBJ2-1|NA|NA
TGTGCCAGCAGTCCGTACTCCTTTTCGGGGGAAGGTGGGTTCTTC
CASSPYSFSGEGGFF
>TRBV6-5|TRBJ2-3|TRBD1|NA
TGTGCCAGCAAGCCGACAGGGGATGCAGATACGCAGTATTTT
CASKPTGDADTQYF
>TRBV6-5|TRBJ2-2|NA|NA
TGTGCCAGCAGTTACGAGATGTCCGGGGAGCTGTTTTTT
CASSYEMSGELFF
>TRBV7-6|TRBJ2-7|TRBD2|NA
TGTGCCAGCAGCTTAGAGGCTGGGCTAGCGGGAAGGGAGCAGTACTTC
CASSLEAGLAGREQYF